This TCR beta chain was retrieved from a study of blood T cells in healthy people across ages. PCR was performed a second time for about 7 to 11 cycles using a sample-barcoded 5' primer and a J-beta primer mix. TCRdb processed the 5' RACE reads anew with MiXCR; each CDR3 protein has one entry. The sample records about 800,000 distinct CDR3 sequences, 20% to 25% being singletons. This clonotype was seen only a few times. The length of the CDR3 is 14 residues. Trimming removed 4 bases from V and 8 bases from J; junction bases left unmatched: 8. CDR1 is SQVTM, CDR2 ANQGSEA, per germline. These data are also associated with another study on T cells of mothers and their children.

The sequenced material came from blood. The rearrangement links TRBV29-1 to TRBJ1-2; 12 nucleotides agree with TRBD1. The source of this sequence is a boy aged 5 to 17 in good health. CDR3 protein: CSVGRDRGRSGYTF. The CDR3 DNA sequence: TGCAGCGTTGGCCGGGACAGGGGGCGTAGCGGCTACACCTTC. Drawing the rest from reference TRBV29-1 and TRBJ1-2, the complete variable domain is SAVISQKPSRDICQRGTSLTIQCQVDSQVTMMFWYRQQPGQSLTLIATANQGSEATYESGFVIDKFPISRPNLTFSTLTVSNMSPEDSSIYLCSVGRDRGRSGYTFGSGTRLTVV.